Each of the 14 T cell receptor beta chains below was sequenced from the same sample in a study of shared clonotypes between healthy human individuals. The naive CD8 population came from CD45RO-negative cells selected for CCR7, without terminally differentiated effector memory CD45RA+ cells. Profiling relied on immunoSEQ multiplex PCR, and the TCRdb table lists in-frame clones only, not all of them. This table has some 2,100,000 clones, about 92% appearing once. The material sequenced was naive CD8+ T cells from PBMCs. The receptors shown here come from a man in his late teens or twenties in good health. Some clones in this sample may be carry-over from other donors' samples.

The J gene is TRBJ2-2, the V gene TRBV2; weak D call: TRBD2 (5 bases). This CDR3 is 17 amino acids long. The V gene's germline CDR1 is SNHLY and CDR2 FYNNEI. V lost 0 bases and J 2 bases, leaving 13 bases between the germline ends. In DNA form, the CDR3 reads TGTGCCAGCAGTGAAGCGGTGGGGAGCTCCAACACCGGGGAGCTGTTTTTT. Translation gives CASSEAVGSSNTGELFF.

The chain employs TRBV5-6 and TRBJ2-7; 9 positions match TRBD2. The length of the CDR3 is 16 residues. With V trimmed by 2 bases and J by 5 bases, 11 bases remained unmatched. Germline V gene sequence: CDR1 SGHDT, CDR2 YYEEEE. The CDR3 sequence: CASSLAGGPFLNEQYF. CDR3 nucleotide sequence: TGTGCCAGCAGCTTAGCGGGAGGCCCTTTCCTAAACGAGCAGTACTTC.

This chain connects TRBV4-2 to TRBJ1-3; D is unresolved. The CDR3 is made up of 15 amino acids. Trimming shortened V by 0 bases and J by 2 bases, and 8 bases separated the two germline ends. Germline CDR1 LGHNA, CDR2 YNFKEQ. CDR3 in DNA: TGTGCCAGCAGCCAAGATCGAGGGACTGGAAACACCATATATTTT. Translation gives CASSQDRGTGNTIYF.

This chain joins TRBV2 and TRBJ2-4; D may match TRBD1 or TRBD2 (6 bases each). Trimming left V 4 bases short and J 1 base short, with 11 bases between. In germline, CDR1 is SNHLY, CDR2 FYNNEI. The CDR3 contains 15 residues. CDR3 in DNA: TGTGCCAGCAGTGTTTTAGGGGGGGCCAAAAACATTCAGTACTTC. This encodes CASSVLGGAKNIQYF. The full variable domain, rest sourced from reference TRBV2 and TRBJ2-4, is EPEVTQTPSHQVTQMGQEVILRCVPISNHLYFYWYRQILGQKVEFLVSFYNNEISEKSEIFDDQFSVERPDGSNFTLKIRSTKLEDSAMYFCASSVLGGAKNIQYFGAGTRLSVL.

The J gene is TRBJ1-1, the V gene TRBV4-1, with TRBD1 matching over 9 bases. Germline trimming cut 2 bases from V and 1 base from J; bases unmatched to any gene: 5. The CDR3 runs 16 residues. The germline CDR1 and CDR2 sequences are MGHRA and YSYEKL. Written as DNA, the CDR3 is TGCGCCAGCAGCCAAACACCGACAGGGGGGAACACTGAAGCTTTCTTT. Amino acid sequence: CASSQTPTGGNTEAFF.

The chain joins TRBV9 to TRBJ2-7, with D hard to call. The CDR3 has 13 amino acids. The germline V gene encodes CDR1 SGDLS and CDR2 YYNGEE. Trimming cost V 3 bases and J 6 bases, with 13 bases left between them. The CDR3 coding sequence is TGTGCCAGCAGCGCCGGCCTTAGTGGCGAGCAGTACTTC. It encodes CASSAGLSGEQYF. The full variable domain, with the rest looked up from reference TRBV9 and TRBJ2-7, is DSGVTQTPKHLITATGQRVTLRCSPRSGDLSVYWYQQSLDQGLQFLIQYYNGEERAKGNILERFSAQQFPDLHSELNLSSLELGDSALYFCASSAGLSGEQYFGPGTRLTVT.

The chain couples TRBV12-2 to TRBJ1-3. TRBV12-2 is termed a pseudogene. This CDR3 spans 21 amino acids. The CDR3 sequence: CASRLAGNTGWRRRSGNTIYF. The CDR3 DNA reads TGTGCAAGTCGCTTAGCGGGGAATACGGGATGGAGGCGGCGCTCTGGAAACACCATATATTTT.

The chain combines TRBV19 with TRBJ1-1; 7 bases agree with TRBD1. The ends lost 6 bases at V and 2 bases at J; junction bases unmatched: 3. Looked up from germline, CDR1 is LNHDA and CDR2 is SQIVND (reference sequence). CDR3 size: 13 residues. The CDR3: CASRGTANTEAFF. In DNA, the CDR3 is TGTGCCAGTAGGGGGACAGCTAACACTGAAGCTTTCTTT.

This clone was picked up a small number of times. The chain is built from TRBV7-9 and TRBJ1-4; D is possibly TRBD1 (5 bases). Per the germline V gene, CDR1 is SEHNR and CDR2 is FQNEAQ (reference sequence). Trimming pared 10 bases from V and 7 bases from J, leaving 16 bases between. CDR3 length: 13 residues. The CDR3 spells CATMTEPFEKLFF. For the CDR3, the DNA is TGTGCCACCATGACAGAGCCATTTGAAAAACTGTTTTTT.

This clone was recorded only once. This chain uses TRBV7-9 with TRBJ2-3; a weak D match, TRBD2 (5 bases). V lost 2 bases to trimming and J lost 6 bases, with 18 bases between them. CDR1 and CDR2 from the germline V gene are SEHNR and FQNEAQ (reference sequence). The CDR3 consists of 16 residues. The CDR3: CASSLTSGGVSDTQYF. In DNA form, the CDR3 reads TGTGCCAGCAGCTTAACCAGCGGTGGAGTCAGTGATACGCAGTATTTT.

The J gene is TRBJ2-3, the V gene TRBV30, with 10 bases fitting TRBD2. V was clipped by 2 bases and J by 2 bases; unmatched bases: 10. The germline CDR1 and CDR2 sequences are GTSNPN and SVGIG (reference sequence). The CDR3 sequence is 17 residues long. CDR3 region: CAWSTSGTSVFTDTQYF. CDR3 in DNA: TGTGCCTGGAGTACCTCCGGGACTAGCGTATTCACAGATACGCAGTATTTT.

The chain is built from TRBV4-1 and TRBJ2-2, with 8 nucleotides matching TRBD2. The V gene's germline CDR1 is MGHRA and CDR2 YSYEKL. V dropped 2 bases and J dropped 0; count of bases not matched to a gene: 8. The CDR3 spans 18 residues. The CDR3 sequence is CASSQFLAGLANTGELFF. CDR3 bases: TGCGCCAGCAGCCAATTTCTTGCGGGACTAGCGAACACCGGGGAGCTGTTTTTT.

V usage is TRBV9 and J usage is TRBJ2-7, with TRBD2 matching over 9 bases. This CDR3 has 13 residues. V dropped 4 bases and J dropped 5; count of bases not matched to a gene: 4. Germline-derived CDR1 and CDR2 are SGDLS and YYNGEE. The CDR3 sequence is CASSRGTSNEQYF. The CDR3 bases are TGTGCCAGCAGCCGCGGGACTAGCAACGAGCAGTACTTC. The full variable domain, in which reference TRBV9 and TRBJ2-7 provide the parts outside the CDR3, is DSGVTQTPKHLITATGQRVTLRCSPRSGDLSVYWYQQSLDQGLQFLIQYYNGEERAKGNILERFSAQQFPDLHSELNLSSLELGDSALYFCASSRGTSNEQYFGPGTRLTVT.

This chain links TRBV5-6 with TRBJ2-5; tentative D call: TRBD1 (8 bases). Germline CDR1 and CDR2: SGHDT and YYEEEE. This CDR3 has 14 amino acids. Trimming shortened V by 4 bases and J by 5 bases, and 15 bases separated the two germline ends. Here the CDR3 reads CASSPGQGGETQYF. DNA for the CDR3: TGTGCCAGCAGCCCTGGACAGGGAGGGGAGACCCAGTACTTC.